This T cell receptor beta chain originates from a study of post-analysis software for immune sequencing data (dated by TCRdb to between 2015 and 2017). Background for the entire study: The recorded disease courses included relapsing-remitting, secondary progressive and progressive-relapsing multiple sclerosis, and some patients had no subtype annotation. The patient repertoires were compared against about a dozen previously published healthy control repertoires obtained from donors aged roughly 6 to 28 years. A subset of samples was prepared in parallel using single-end sample barcoding, then pooled and co-amplified after Illumina adapter ligation.

To demonstrate the VDJtools post-analysis software, the study profiled TCR beta repertoires from the peripheral blood of 13 young patients with multiple sclerosis. The patients with multiple sclerosis were children and adolescents between about 6 and 17 years of age. The CDR3 measures 17 amino acids from cysteine to phenylalanine. Only CDR3 DNA remains: 51 bases, in frame from the first base. The germline V gene provides CDR1 SGHAT and CDR2 FQNNGV. The investigation overall reported the following: When samples were clustered directly using the F measure, samples prepared in the same batch co-clustered strongly, which prompted a batch-effect correction. About 5 TRBV segments, including TRBV5-6, TRBV5-1 and TRBV20-1, were significantly more frequent in patients than controls. Normalized Chao1 diversity was significantly lower in multiple sclerosis patients than controls, suggesting substantial peripheral T-cell clonal expansion. The multiple sclerosis patient group was slightly younger than the control group.

Library method: PCR. These reads were obtained on an Illumina HiSeq 2500. To reduce PCR and sequencing biases, unique molecular identifiers were incorporated into the TCR beta cDNA libraries. About 500,000 cDNA molecules were obtained for every 1 to 10 million input T cells, so each molecule roughly corresponded to one T cell. The same protocol used for the earlier healthy control dataset was applied to prepare and sequence the patient libraries. Within a given batch, samples were prepared together, multiplexed and sequenced on the same HiSeq lane. The authors processed their data as follows. Raw barcoded reads were processed with MIGEC, discarding single-read molecular identifier groups before consensus assembly and CDR3 extraction. Clonotype tables were post-analysed with VDJtools, normalizing diversity by down-sampling all datasets to the smallest sample size. In repertoire overlap clustering, CDR3 amino acid sequences, but not nucleotide sequences, were matched to correct batch-related cross-sample contamination. Starting from the raw public reads, TCRdb applied fastp trimming at Q25, assembled clones with MiXCR and retained in-frame beta chains. Identical CDR3 proteins give one entry, which carries the most common genes and DNA. The V and J calls shown here were made by TCRdb, not taken from the authors' results. In all, the sample holds 250,000 to 300,000 distinct CDR3 sequences, and 30% to 45% of those were seen once. Roughly 4.8% of the sample is in the top ten clones.

As concerns this clonotype: The antigen it binds to is not known. A much larger clone lies one base from this, so it may be a read error.

This receptor was identified in a girl between 5 and 17 years old with multiple sclerosis. The specimen was blood. The chain employs TRBV11-2 and TRBJ2-1; the central 8 bases match TRBD2. TRBJ2-7 matches the DNA end more closely, so the J call is doubtful. The nucleotides are TGTGCCAGCAGCCACGGACTAGCTTTAAGCTCCTACAATGAGCAGTACTTC. This is translated as CASSHGLALSSYNEQYF.